These T cell receptor beta chains were read from a single sample in a study of cytomegalovirus exposure and HLA in healthy donors. Assay used: immunoSEQ multiplex PCR; TCRdb lists only in-frame clones, some missing. The data contain about 80,000 clones, more than 60% of them singletons. Specimen: PBMCs. The receptors here all came from a human donor in good health. CDR3s include the opening cysteine and the closing phenylalanine or tryptophan. The D gene is left open where the match is weak. A clone size is listed for some rows: how often the clone was seen (once, few, many), or a class if it is expanded.

>TRBV25-1|17|TRBD1|NA|TRBJ2-5
CASSEWLGTGAKETQYF
TGTGCCAGCAGTGAATGGTTAGGGACAGGGGCGAAAGAGACCCAGTACTTC
>TRBV19|14|NA|NA|TRBJ1-1
CASIATDTNTEAFF
TGTGCCAGTATCGCCACGGACACGAACACTGAAGCTTTCTTT
>TRBV5-6|15|NA|NA|TRBJ2-7
CASSLRRTQNYEQYF
TGTGCCAGCAGCTTGAGGAGGACGCAGAATTACGAGCAGTACTTC
>TRBV5-1|15|TRBD1|NA|TRBJ2-7
CASSPRRGTGVEQYF
TGCGCCAGCAGCCCGCGGAGGGGGACAGGGGTCGAGCAGTACTTC
>TRBV7-2|14|NA|NA|TRBJ1-3
CASTPPGARNTIYF
TGTGCCAGCACCCCGCCAGGGGCACGAAACACCATATATTTT
>TRBV5-1|13|TRBD1|NA|TRBJ1-4
CASSIQGNEKLFF
TGCGCCAGCAGCATACAGGGGAATGAAAAACTGTTTTTT
>TRBV29-1|13|NA|NA|TRBJ1-5
CSVAQGWNQPQNF
TGCAGCGTTGCCCAGGGGTGGAATCAGCCCCAGAATTTT
>TRBV6-1|15|NA|NA|TRBJ2-7
CASSDRGAFLYEQYF
TGTGCCAGCAGTGACAGGGGGGCATTCCTCTACGAGCAGTACTTC
>TRBV20-1|11|NA|NA|TRBJ1-1
CSASGRTEAFF
TGCAGTGCCTCGGGGAGAACTGAAGCTTTCTTT
>TRBV6-5|14|TRBD1|NA|TRBJ1-1
CASSTRTGNTEAFF
TGTGCCAGCAGTACGCGGACAGGGAACACTGAAGCTTTCTTT
>TRBV5-6|16|TRBD1|few|TRBJ1-5
CASSWRQGAFGQPQHF
TGTGCCAGCAGCTGGCGACAGGGGGCGTTTGGTCAGCCCCAGCATTTT
>TRBV2|11|NA|NA|TRBJ2-5
CASSQQETQYF
TGTGCCAGCAGTCAGCAAGAGACCCAGTACTTC
>TRBV7-2|17|TRBD2|NA|TRBJ2-2
CASSFLAGGLVTGELFF
TGTGCCAGCAGCTTTCTAGCGGGGGGGCTAGTCACCGGGGAGCTGTTTTTT
>TRBV5-1|14|TRBD2|NA|TRBJ2-7
CASRIRSSGYEQYF
TGCGCCAGCAGGATAAGGTCTAGCGGATACGAGCAGTACTTC
>TRBV7-2|15|TRBD2|few|TRBJ2-3
CASSSTGGKLDTQYF
TGTGCCAGCAGCTCGACCGGGGGGAAACTAGATACGCAGTATTTT
>TRBV2|15|TRBD1|NA|TRBJ1-3
CASSGDRYSGNTIYF
TGTGCCAGCAGTGGGGACAGGTACTCTGGAAACACCATATATTTT
>TRBV5-1|15|TRBD1|once|TRBJ2-2
CASSAVTGGTGELFF
TGCGCCAGCAGTGCCGTCACAGGGGGCACCGGGGAGCTGTTTTTT
>TRBV29-1|14|TRBD1|NA|TRBJ1-2
CSVLTGQINYGYPF
TGCAGCGTCCTGACGGGACAGATTAACTATGGCTACCCCTTC
>TRBV4-3|14|NA|few|TRBJ1-5
CASSHGDPGQPQHF
TGCGCCAGCAGCCACGGAGACCCGGGGCAGCCCCAGCATTTT
>TRBV4-3|15|NA|NA|TRBJ1-2
CASSQDTGPGYGYTF
TGCGCCAGCAGCCAAGATACAGGGCCGGGCTATGGCTACACCTTC
>TRBV9|15|NA|NA|TRBJ2-6
CASSVAGSGANVLTF
TGTGCCAGCAGCGTAGCAGGTTCTGGGGCCAACGTCCTGACTTTC
>TRBV19|19|TRBD1|NA|TRBJ1-1
CASSIVIRRPGTENTEAFF
TGTGCCAGTAGTATAGTTATTCGACGACCGGGGACAGAGAACACTGAAGCTTTCTTT
>TRBV5-6|18|TRBD1|NA|TRBJ2-6
CASSVGGTGETGANVLTF
TGTGCCAGCAGCGTGGGCGGGACAGGGGAAACTGGGGCCAACGTCCTGACTTTC
>TRBV5-4|14|TRBD1|NA|TRBJ1-2
CASSRGTAGDGYTF
TGTGCCAGCAGCCGGGGGACAGCCGGCGATGGCTACACCTTC
>TRBV9|13|NA|NA|TRBJ1-5
CASSAGPQQPQNF
TGTGCCAGCAGCGCAGGCCCTCAGCAGCCCCAGAATTTT
>TRBV30|16|NA|NA|TRBJ2-7
CAWSGWELGLKDEQYF
TGTGCCTGGAGTGGTTGGGAGCTAGGACTGAAAGACGAGCAGTACTTC
>TRBV15|12|NA|NA|TRBJ2-1
CATGSSYNEQFF
TGTGCCACCGGGAGCTCCTACAATGAGCAGTTCTTC
>TRBV6-5|15|TRBD1|NA|TRBJ1-5
CASSSGTGGWQPQHF
TGTGCCAGCAGTTCCGGGACAGGGGGCTGGCAGCCCCAGCATTTT
>TRBV5-6|13|NA|NA|TRBJ1-1
CASSLDRNTEAFF
TGTGCCAGCAGCTTGGACAGGAACACTGAAGCTTTCTTT
>TRBV10-2|15|TRBD2|NA|TRBJ2-1
CASSESGGAYNEQFF
TGCGCCAGCAGTGAAAGCGGGGGGGCCTACAATGAGCAGTTCTTC
>TRBV4-1|17|TRBD2|NA|TRBJ2-3
CASSQELAGGVTDTQYF
TGCGCCAGCAGCCAAGAGCTAGCGGGGGGGGTCACAGATACGCAGTATTTT
>TRBV7-2|16|NA|NA|TRBJ2-3
CASSFNNYGATDTQYF
TGTGCCAGCAGCTTTAATAATTATGGAGCGACAGATACGCAGTATTTT
>TRBV13|17|TRBD2|NA|TRBJ2-3
CASSLKRGRGSTDTQYF
TGTGCCAGCAGCTTAAAGCGGGGGAGGGGGAGCACAGATACGCAGTATTTT
>TRBV15|13|TRBD1|once|TRBJ1-2
CATSGGTGGGYTF
TGTGCCACCAGCGGCGGGACAGGGGGTGGCTACACCTTC
>TRBV4-1|15|TRBD1|few|TRBJ1-4
CASSQHGSGGEKLFF
TGCGCCAGCAGCCAACATGGATCAGGGGGTGAAAAACTGTTTTTT
>TRBV9|12|NA|NA|TRBJ2-3
CASSVIADTQYF
TGTGCCAGCAGCGTAATAGCAGATACGCAGTATTTT
>TRBV29-1|14|TRBD1|once|TRBJ2-1
CSVETGSSYNEQFF
TGCAGCGTCGAGACAGGGAGCTCCTACAATGAGCAGTTCTTC
>TRBV2|13|NA|NA|TRBJ1-2
CASRAGLGYGYTF
TGTGCCAGCAGGGCAGGGTTGGGCTATGGCTACACCTTC
>TRBV7-9|16|TRBD2|NA|TRBJ2-1
CASSSQRLAAYNEQFF
TGTGCCAGCAGCTCCCAACGACTAGCGGCTTACAATGAGCAGTTCTTC
>TRBV14|14|NA|NA|TRBJ2-7
CASSPGRGSYEQYF
TGTGCCAGCAGTCCCGGACGGGGATCCTACGAGCAGTACTTC
>TRBV29-1|12|TRBD2|NA|TRBJ2-3
CSAGGSTDTQYF
TGCAGCGCGGGGGGTAGCACAGATACGCAGTATTTT
>TRBV7-7|13|NA|NA|TRBJ2-5
CASSLGSQETQYF
TGTGCCAGCAGCTTAGGGAGCCAAGAGACCCAGTACTTC